This T cell receptor (beta chain) appears in the sequencing data of a study of Ad26.COV2.S vaccination and SARS-CoV-2 variants. TCRdb's copy holds only in-frame clones and misses some; the assay was immunoSEQ multiplex PCR. Here the sample spans 440,000 or so clones, 90% being singletons. CDR1 is SGHVS, CDR2 FQNEAQ, per germline. V trimming: 6 bases; J trimming: 0 bases; junction bases outside the gene matches: 8. This CDR3 is 17 amino acids long. The treatment was: some 19 received Ad26.COV2.S at low or high dose, single or two shots; a few received placebo; per-sample allocation not given. Sampling was done on day 63 after the first vaccine or placebo injection.

The source is a person aged 18-60 years who received the Ad26.COV2.S COVID-19 vaccine or a placebo. This sample comprised peripheral blood, obtained in a trial of Ad26.COV2.S vaccine versus placebo. This sequence joins TRBV7-8 and TRBJ1-5; 10 positions agree with TRBD1. The CDR3 here is CASSPIGTGVSNQPQHF. In DNA, the CDR3 is TGTGCCAGCAGTCCCATCGGGACAGGGGTTAGCAATCAGCCCCAGCATTTT. Supplemented by reference TRBV7-8 and TRBJ1-5, the full variable domain reads GAGVSQSPRYKVAKRGQDVALRCDPISGHVSLFWYQQALGQGPEFLTYFQNEAQLDKSGLPSDRFFAERPEGSVSTLKIQRTQQEDSAVYLCASSPIGTGVSNQPQHFGDGTRLSIL.